This T cell receptor beta chain was profiled in a study of T cell responses to AZD1222 COVID-19 vaccine. Assay: immunoSEQ multiplex PCR; the TCRdb copy retains only in-frame clones and omits some. Of 110,000 to 150,000 clones in the sample, 85% to 95% were seen once. As concerns this clone: Its antigen is undetermined.

The germline V gene encodes CDR1 SGHRS and CDR2 YFSETQ. The CDR3 runs 13 residues. V dropped 4 bases and J dropped 4 bases, with 12 bases sitting between them. Study observations and caveats: Repertoires were obtained solely post-peak T cell response.

This clonotype was sampled from an adult in good health. The J gene is TRBJ2-7, the V gene TRBV5-1, with D perhaps assigned TRBD1 or TRBD2 (6 bases each). Sequenced material: peripheral blood, taken on day 0 of MenACWY control vaccination. The CDR3 DNA reads as TGCGCCAGCAGCAGGGGGGCCGGGTACGAGCAGTACTTC. Protein sequence: CASSRGAGYEQYF.